Listed below are T cell receptor beta chains from one sample, sequenced in a study of beta chain features in type 1 diabetes. TCRdb's table, derived via immunoSEQ multiplex PCR, lists solely in-frame clones and lacks some. The sample includes roughly 150,000 clones, about 7.9% seen only once; the top ten take under 0.6%. The sample comprised central memory CD4+ T cells from blood. The receptor source for this set is a man between 18 and 29 years old with type 1 diabetes. Both conserved end residues are part of each CDR3. Fields, in order: V gene, clone size, D gene, J gene, CDR3 protein, CDR3 DNA. D genes are given only for firm matches. Clone size appears in some rows only: once, few, many, or a class for an expanded clone.

>TRBV19|.|.|TRBJ2-6
CASSIGRSSGANVLTF
TGTGCCAGTAGTATAGGTCGGAGCTCTGGGGCCAACGTCCTGACTTTC
>TRBV5-4|.|TRBD1|TRBJ2-5
CASNAPGTAQETQYF
TGTGCCAGCAACGCCCCCGGGACAGCCCAAGAGACCCAGTACTTC
>TRBV7-2|few|.|TRBJ2-5
CASSTPGQETQYF
TGTGCCAGCAGCACCCCGGGGCAAGAGACCCAGTACTTC
>TRBV28|.|.|TRBJ2-1
CASSSTGKGNEQFF
TGTGCCAGCAGTTCGACGGGAAAGGGAAATGAGCAGTTCTTC
>TRBV7-9|few|.|TRBJ2-3
CASDRGLNTDTQYF
TGTGCCAGCGACAGGGGACTAAACACAGATACGCAGTATTTT
>TRBV27|.|.|TRBJ2-7
CASSSPILALYEQYF
TGTGCCAGCAGTTCCCCGATCCTAGCCCTCTACGAGCAGTACTTC
>TRBV5-1|many|TRBD1|TRBJ1-2
CASSLGQGAESGYTF
TGCGCCAGCAGCCTGGGACAGGGGGCAGAAAGTGGCTACACCTTC
>TRBV10-3|few|TRBD2|TRBJ2-3
CAISEGAGGVDTQYF
TGTGCCATCAGTGAAGGAGCGGGGGGTGTAGATACGCAGTATTTT
>TRBV28|.|.|TRBJ1-6
CASSLFVLTRDNNSPLHF
TGTGCCAGCAGTTTATTCGTTCTGACACGCGACAATAATTCACCCCTCCACTTT
>TRBV9|few|TRBD1|TRBJ1-2
CASRAGQGVPDYGYTF
TGTGCCAGCAGAGCAGGACAGGGGGTGCCGGACTATGGCTACACCTTC
>TRBV18|many|TRBD2|TRBJ2-2
CASSRSGTNTGELFF
TGTGCCAGCTCCCGCAGCGGGACGAACACCGGGGAGCTGTTTTTT
>TRBV25-1|once|.|TRBJ1-2
CASSATGLGGYTF
TGTGCCAGCAGTGCGACAGGATTAGGTGGCTACACCTTC
>TRBV7-8|.|.|TRBJ2-4
CASSLVGGAKNIQYF
TGTGCCAGCAGCTTAGTTGGGGGCGCCAAAAACATTCAGTACTTC
>TRBV5-4|few|.|TRBJ2-3
CASSLSVSPSGDTQYF
TGTGCCAGCAGCTTGTCTGTCAGCCCCTCAGGAGATACGCAGTATTTT
>TRBV28|.|.|TRBJ2-3
CAIGPYRDQDTQYF
TGTGCCATTGGACCCTACAGGGATCAAGATACGCAGTATTTT
>TRBV28|.|TRBD1|TRBJ2-7
CASSFTDRGLGQYF
TGTGCCAGCAGTTTTACGGACAGGGGGCTGGGGCAGTACTTC
>TRBV2|.|TRBD1|TRBJ2-6
CASSEKGQAPYRANVLTF
TGTGCCAGCAGTGAGAAGGGACAGGCCCCCTATCGAGCCAACGTCCTGACTTTC
>TRBV5-1|few|TRBD1|TRBJ1-2
CASSLGDSPTF
TGCGCCAGCAGCCTAGGGGACAGCCCTACCTTC
>TRBV7-9|.|.|TRBJ2-5
CASSLMTGDETQYF
TGTGCCAGCAGCTTAATGACGGGAGACGAGACCCAGTACTTC
>TRBV18|.|TRBD1|TRBJ1-2
CASSPQSRDRGHGYTF
TGTGCCAGCTCACCACAATCACGGGACAGGGGGCATGGCTACACCTTC
>TRBV2|few|.|TRBJ1-4
CASTGGIGTNEKLFF
TGTGCCAGCACTGGGGGGATCGGAACTAATGAAAAACTGTTTTTT
>TRBV28|many|TRBD1|TRBJ2-1
CATGGRREQFF
TGTGCCACAGGGGGTCGGCGGGAGCAGTTCTTC
>TRBV6-5|few|.|TRBJ2-5
CASSSGETQYF
TGTGCCAGCAGTTCAGGGGAGACCCAGTACTTC
>TRBV19|few|.|TRBJ1-2
CASAYAGQGLNYGYTF
TGTGCCAGTGCCTACGCGGGCCAGGGGCTTAACTATGGCTACACCTTC
>TRBV5-8|few|.|TRBJ1-2
CASSSLGAQPYYGYTF
TGTGCCAGCAGCTCGTTGGGGGCCCAACCGTACTATGGCTACACCTTC
>TRBV10-2|.|.|TRBJ2-7
CASKWGRDSEQYF
TGCGCCAGCAAGTGGGGCAGGGACTCCGAGCAGTACTTC